This T cell receptor beta chain was retrieved from a study of blood T cell repertoires in COVID-19. To note about this clone: A read error may account for a junction end that differs from germline.

Repertoires were generated with immunoSEQ multiplex PCR, while TCRdb's copy carries only in-frame clones and drops some. The sample lists 44,000 or so clones, 65% to 85% occurring once. The sample consisted of peripheral blood. The TCR was taken from a man older than 75 in a cohort sampled during active COVID-19.

The CDR3 bases are TGTGCCAGCAGCTTATCAGGACCCTATACAGGATACAGGGACTTC. Amino acids: CASSLSGPYTGYRDF. The chain employs TRBV11-2 and TRBJ2-7, with a tentative D call TRBD1 (6 bases). From germline, CDR1 is SGHAT and CDR2 FQNNGV. This CDR3 comprises 15 residues. The full variable domain, completed using reference TRBV11-2 and TRBJ2-7, is EAGVAQSPRYKIIEKRQSVAFWCNPISGHATLYWYQQILGQGPKLLIQFQNNGVVDDSQLPKDRFSAERLKGVDSTLKIQPAKLEDSAVYLCASSLSGPYTGYRDFGPGTRLTVT.